This TCR beta chain came from a study of T cells in lung cancer brain metastases. The wider study: Tobacco use history was present in about 85% of the 20 patients, median about 43 pack-years. Study results and limitations: Unique productive clones were significantly fewer in brain metastases: median around 1,500 versus 5,000. Most clones were lesion-specific, with limited overlap between paired lesions (mean Morisita index roughly 0.25).

Data came from immunoSEQ multiplex PCR; TCRdb stores just in-frame clones and leaves some out. This table holds fewer than 3,000 clones, roughly 88% found once. With regard to this clone: Its cognate antigen is unknown.

The CDR3 sequence is 15 residues long. Germline V gene data show CDR1 as LNHDA and CDR2 as SQIVND (reference sequence). Trimming took off 1 base at V and 0 bases at J, with 6 bases between the two ends. This clonotype originated in a woman aged 45-65 years with non-small cell lung cancer. The sample taken for sequencing was tumor tissue from the primary lung tumor. The chain is built from TRBV19 and TRBJ1-4, with unresolved D. The DNA for the CDR3 is TGTGCCAGTAGTATAGGTGTTGCAACTAATGAAAAACTGTTTTTT. As protein: CASSIGVATNEKLFF.